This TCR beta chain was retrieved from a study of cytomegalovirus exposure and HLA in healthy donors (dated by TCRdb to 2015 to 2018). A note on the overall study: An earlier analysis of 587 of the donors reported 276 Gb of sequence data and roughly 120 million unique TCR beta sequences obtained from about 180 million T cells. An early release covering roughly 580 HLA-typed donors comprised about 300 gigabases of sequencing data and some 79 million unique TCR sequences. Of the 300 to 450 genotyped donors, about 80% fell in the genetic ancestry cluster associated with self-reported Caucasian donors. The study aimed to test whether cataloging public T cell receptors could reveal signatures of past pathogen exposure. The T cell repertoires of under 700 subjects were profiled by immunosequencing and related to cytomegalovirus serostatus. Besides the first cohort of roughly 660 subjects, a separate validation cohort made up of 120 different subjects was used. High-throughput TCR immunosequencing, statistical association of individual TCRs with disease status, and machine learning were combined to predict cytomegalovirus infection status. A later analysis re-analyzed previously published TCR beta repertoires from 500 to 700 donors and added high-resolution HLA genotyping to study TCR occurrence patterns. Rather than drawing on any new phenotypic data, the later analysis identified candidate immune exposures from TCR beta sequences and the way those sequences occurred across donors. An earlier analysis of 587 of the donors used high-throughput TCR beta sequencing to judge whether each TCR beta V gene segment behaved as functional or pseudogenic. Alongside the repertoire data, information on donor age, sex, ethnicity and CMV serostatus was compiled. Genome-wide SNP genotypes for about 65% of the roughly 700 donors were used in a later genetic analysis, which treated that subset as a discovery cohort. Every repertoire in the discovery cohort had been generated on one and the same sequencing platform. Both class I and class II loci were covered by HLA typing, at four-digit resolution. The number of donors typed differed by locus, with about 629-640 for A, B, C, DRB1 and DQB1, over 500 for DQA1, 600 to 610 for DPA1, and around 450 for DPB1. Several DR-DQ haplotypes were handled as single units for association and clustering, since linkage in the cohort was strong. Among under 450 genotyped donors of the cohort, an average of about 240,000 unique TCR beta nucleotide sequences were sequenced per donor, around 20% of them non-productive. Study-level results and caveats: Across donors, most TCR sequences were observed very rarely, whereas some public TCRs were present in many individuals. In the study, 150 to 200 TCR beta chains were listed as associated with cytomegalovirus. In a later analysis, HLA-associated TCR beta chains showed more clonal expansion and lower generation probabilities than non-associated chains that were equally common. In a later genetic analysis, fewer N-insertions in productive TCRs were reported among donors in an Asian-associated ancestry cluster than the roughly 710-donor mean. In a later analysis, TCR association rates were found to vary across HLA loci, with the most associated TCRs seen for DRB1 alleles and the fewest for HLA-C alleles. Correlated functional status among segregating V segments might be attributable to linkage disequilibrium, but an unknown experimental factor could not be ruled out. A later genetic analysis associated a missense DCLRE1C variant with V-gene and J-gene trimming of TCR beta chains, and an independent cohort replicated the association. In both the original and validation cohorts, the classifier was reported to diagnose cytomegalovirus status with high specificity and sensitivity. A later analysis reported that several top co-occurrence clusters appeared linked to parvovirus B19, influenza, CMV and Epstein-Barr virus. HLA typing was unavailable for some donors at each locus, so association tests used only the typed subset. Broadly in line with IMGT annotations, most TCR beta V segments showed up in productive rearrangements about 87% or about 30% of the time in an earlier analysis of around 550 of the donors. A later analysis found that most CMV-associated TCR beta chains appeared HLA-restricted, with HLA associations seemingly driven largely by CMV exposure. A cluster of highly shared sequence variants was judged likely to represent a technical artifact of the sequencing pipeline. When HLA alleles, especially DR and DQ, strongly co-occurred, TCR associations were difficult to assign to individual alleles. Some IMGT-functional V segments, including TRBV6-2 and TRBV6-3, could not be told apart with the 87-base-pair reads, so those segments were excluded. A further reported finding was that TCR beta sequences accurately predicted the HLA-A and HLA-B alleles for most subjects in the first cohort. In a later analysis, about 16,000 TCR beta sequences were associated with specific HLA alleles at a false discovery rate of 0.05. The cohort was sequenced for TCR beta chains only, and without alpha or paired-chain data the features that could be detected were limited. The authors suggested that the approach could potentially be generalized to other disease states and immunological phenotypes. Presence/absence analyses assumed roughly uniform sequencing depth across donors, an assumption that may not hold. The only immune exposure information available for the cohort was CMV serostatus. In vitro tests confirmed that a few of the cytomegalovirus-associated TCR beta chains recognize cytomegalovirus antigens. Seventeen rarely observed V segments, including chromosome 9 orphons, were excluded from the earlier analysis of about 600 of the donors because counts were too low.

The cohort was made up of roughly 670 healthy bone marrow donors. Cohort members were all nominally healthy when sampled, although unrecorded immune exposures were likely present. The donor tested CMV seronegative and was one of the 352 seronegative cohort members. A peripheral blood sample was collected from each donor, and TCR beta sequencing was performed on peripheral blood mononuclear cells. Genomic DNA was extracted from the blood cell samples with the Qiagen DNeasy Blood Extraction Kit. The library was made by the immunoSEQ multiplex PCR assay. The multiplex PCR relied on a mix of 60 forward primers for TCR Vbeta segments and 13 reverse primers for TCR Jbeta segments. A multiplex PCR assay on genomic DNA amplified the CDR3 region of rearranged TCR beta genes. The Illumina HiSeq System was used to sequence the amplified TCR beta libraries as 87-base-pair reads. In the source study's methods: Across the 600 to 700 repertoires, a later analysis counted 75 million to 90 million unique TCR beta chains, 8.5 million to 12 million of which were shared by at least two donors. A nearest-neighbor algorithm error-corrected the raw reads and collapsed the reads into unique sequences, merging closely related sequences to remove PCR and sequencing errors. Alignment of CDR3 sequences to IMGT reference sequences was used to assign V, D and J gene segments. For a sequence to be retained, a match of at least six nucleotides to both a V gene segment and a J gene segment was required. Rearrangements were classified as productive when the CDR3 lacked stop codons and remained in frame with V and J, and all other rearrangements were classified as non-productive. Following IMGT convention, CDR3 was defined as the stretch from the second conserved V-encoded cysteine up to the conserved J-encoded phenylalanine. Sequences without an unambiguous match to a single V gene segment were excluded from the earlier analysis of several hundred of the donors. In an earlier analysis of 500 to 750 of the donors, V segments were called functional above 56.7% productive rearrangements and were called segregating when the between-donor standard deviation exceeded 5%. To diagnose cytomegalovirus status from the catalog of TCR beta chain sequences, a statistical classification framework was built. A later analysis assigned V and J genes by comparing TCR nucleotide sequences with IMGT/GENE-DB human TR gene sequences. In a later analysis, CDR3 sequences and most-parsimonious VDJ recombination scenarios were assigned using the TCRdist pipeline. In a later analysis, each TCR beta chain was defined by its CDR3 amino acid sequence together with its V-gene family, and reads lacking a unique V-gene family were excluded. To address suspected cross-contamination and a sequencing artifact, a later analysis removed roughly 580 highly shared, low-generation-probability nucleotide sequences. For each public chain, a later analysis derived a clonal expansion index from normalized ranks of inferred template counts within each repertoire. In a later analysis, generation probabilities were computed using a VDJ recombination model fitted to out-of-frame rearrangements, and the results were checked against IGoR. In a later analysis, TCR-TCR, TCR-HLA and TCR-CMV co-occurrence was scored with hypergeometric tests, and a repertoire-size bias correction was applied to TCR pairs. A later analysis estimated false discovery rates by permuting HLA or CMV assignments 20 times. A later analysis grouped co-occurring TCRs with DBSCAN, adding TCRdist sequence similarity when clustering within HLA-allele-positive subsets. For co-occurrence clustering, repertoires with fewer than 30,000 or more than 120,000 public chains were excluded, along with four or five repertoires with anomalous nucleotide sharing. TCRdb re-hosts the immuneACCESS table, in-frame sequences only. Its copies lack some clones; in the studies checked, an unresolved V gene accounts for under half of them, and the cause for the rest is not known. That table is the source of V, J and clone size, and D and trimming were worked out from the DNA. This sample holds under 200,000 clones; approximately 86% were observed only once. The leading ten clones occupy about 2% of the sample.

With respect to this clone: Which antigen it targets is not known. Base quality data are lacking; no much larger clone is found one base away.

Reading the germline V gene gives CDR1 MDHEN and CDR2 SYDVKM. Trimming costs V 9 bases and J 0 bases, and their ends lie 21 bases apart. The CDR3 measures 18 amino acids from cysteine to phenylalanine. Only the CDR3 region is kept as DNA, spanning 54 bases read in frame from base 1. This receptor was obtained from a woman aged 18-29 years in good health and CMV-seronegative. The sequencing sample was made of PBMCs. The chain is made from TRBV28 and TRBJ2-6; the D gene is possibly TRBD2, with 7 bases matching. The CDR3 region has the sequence CARVQRRGGNSGANVLTF. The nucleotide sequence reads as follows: TGTGCCAGGGTACAGAGAAGGGGGGGGAACTCTGGGGCCAACGTCCTGACTTTC.